The rows below give T cell receptor beta chains drawn from one sample of a study of identical twins. TCRdb processed the 5' RACE reads anew with MiXCR; each CDR3 protein has one entry. The sample contains about 660,000 distinct CDR3 sequences, 8% to 9% of which appear only once. A further study also used this sample, focusing on yellow fever vaccine responses in identical twins.

The sample comprised PBMCs. The receptors stem from a woman aged 18-35 years in good health. Both conserved end residues are part of each CDR3. The D gene is left open where the match is weak. Clone size appears in some rows only: once, few, many, or a class for an expanded clone.

>TRBD2|TRBV20-1|TRBJ2-7|-
TGCAGTGGTCGGGAGGACTACTCCTACGAGCAGTACTTC
CSGREDYSYEQYF
>-|TRBV10-3|TRBJ1-5|many
TGTGCCATCAGTGAGTCGGACAGTAGCAATCAGCCCCAGCATTTT
CAISESDSSNQPQHF
>TRBD2|TRBV12-3/TRBV12-4|TRBJ2-7|many
TGTGCCAGCAGTTTGAGGGCGGCTAGCGGTGAGCAGTACTTC
CASSLRAASGEQYF
>-|TRBV29-1|TRBJ2-2|many
TGCAGCGCGACAGTAGTCGGGGAGCTGTTTTTT
CSATVVGELFF
>TRBD1|TRBV12-3/TRBV12-4|TRBJ2-1|-
TGTGCCAGCAACCCGGGACAGGGAAGACTGAGTGAGCAGTTCTTC
CASNPGQGRLSEQFF
>-|TRBV29-1|TRBJ2-5|few
TGCAGCGTTGAAGATGGGGGGCAAGAGACCCAGTACTTC
CSVEDGGQETQYF
>-|TRBV20-1|TRBJ2-6|few
TGCAGTGCTAGAGATATCAGGTCTGGGGCCAACGTCCTGACTTTC
CSARDIRSGANVLTF
>-|TRBV3-1|TRBJ1-1|-
TGTGCCAGCAGCCAAGAGGGGCGATCTACTGAAGCTTTCTTT
CASSQEGRSTEAFF
>TRBD2|TRBV13|TRBJ2-1|many
TGTGCCAGCAGCTATAGCGGGGGGGCCTACAATGAGCAGTTCTTC
CASSYSGGAYNEQFF
>-|TRBV7-2|TRBJ2-2|few
TGTGCCAGCATCGGTTACGGAGGGGGTGATACCGGGGAGCTGTTTTTT
CASIGYGGGDTGELFF
>TRBD2|TRBV11-1|TRBJ2-3|few
TGTGCCAGCAGCTTACCTGATGGACTAGCCCACAAGGGAACAGATACGCAGTATTTT
CASSLPDGLAHKGTDTQYF
>TRBD2|TRBV9|TRBJ2-3|-
TGTGCCAGCAGCGTAACTATAGGGACTAGCGGTCGCACAGATACGCAGTATTTT
CASSVTIGTSGRTDTQYF
>TRBD2|TRBV20-1|TRBJ2-7|-
TGCAGTGCCCCGACTAGCGGGGGCCTCTACGAGCAGTACTTC
CSAPTSGGLYEQYF
>-|TRBV6-1|TRBJ1-5|few
TGTGCCAGCAGTGAAAGCAGGGTGAGGGGCCAGCCCCAGCATTTT
CASSESRVRGQPQHF
>TRBD1|TRBV6-2/TRBV6-3|TRBJ2-7|-
TGTGCCAGCAGTTACTCCAGACAGGGGCTTTTCGAGCAGTACTTC
CASSYSRQGLFEQYF
>TRBD1|TRBV7-9|TRBJ1-2|-
TGTGCCAGCAGCTACGACAGGGTTCTTGGCTACACCTTC
CASSYDRVLGYTF
>-|TRBV13|TRBJ2-3|-
TGTGCCAGCAGCGCGACAACTGGTGAGGCTTCACCGCAGTATTTT
CASSATTGEASPQYF
>-|TRBV12-3/TRBV12-4|TRBJ2-5|few
TGTGCCAGCAGCGAACTGGGGGGGCGACGAGAGACCCAGTACTTC
CASSELGGRRETQYF
>-|TRBV6-2/TRBV6-3|TRBJ1-5|-
TGTGCCAGCAGCTCCGCTCTCAATCAGCCCCAGCATTTT
CASSSALNQPQHF
>-|TRBV5-5|TRBJ2-3|many
TGTGCCAGCAGCTTTCTAGCCGTAGATACGCAGTATTTT
CASSFLAVDTQYF
>TRBD2|TRBV2|TRBJ2-1|-
TGTGCCAGCAGTGTGGCGGCGGGGGGGGTTGAGCAGTTCTTC
CASSVAAGGVEQFF
>TRBD2|TRBV6-1|TRBJ2-7|many
TGTGCCAGCAGATGGACTAGCGGGACCTACGAGCAGTACTTC
CASRWTSGTYEQYF
>-|TRBV12-3/TRBV12-4|TRBJ2-1|many
TGTGCCAGCAGTTTTCGGCGGGACCCCCCCTACAATGAGCAGTTCTTC
CASSFRRDPPYNEQFF
>TRBD2|TRBV5-1|TRBJ2-7|few
TGCGCCAGCAGCATAGCACTAGCGGGTGAGCAGTACTTC
CASSIALAGEQYF
>-|TRBV7-2|TRBJ2-7|-
TGTGCCAGCAGCCGAGACCCTACTAGTTACGAGCAGTACTTC
CASSRDPTSYEQYF
>TRBD1|TRBV6-5|TRBJ1-4|few
TGTGCCAGCAGTTGGGGACAGACTAATGAAAAACTGTTTTTT
CASSWGQTNEKLFF
>-|TRBV4-3|TRBJ2-6|few
TGCGCCAGCAGCCAAGATACAGGAGGTGGGGCCAACGTCCTGACTTTC
CASSQDTGGGANVLTF
>TRBD2|TRBV4-1|TRBJ2-7|few
TGCGCCAGCAGCCAAAGACTAGCGGGCCCCTACGAGCAGTACTTC
CASSQRLAGPYEQYF
>TRBD2|TRBV12-3/TRBV12-4|TRBJ2-2|few
TGTGCCAGCAGTTTCCTCTCTAGCGGACACGGGGAGCTGTTTTTT
CASSFLSSGHGELFF
>-|TRBV28|TRBJ2-3|few
TGTGCCAGCAGTCCCAACAGGGCTGCGGGAGTTGTAACAGATACGCAGTATTTT
CASSPNRAAGVVTDTQYF
>-|TRBV9|TRBJ2-2|many
TGTGCCAGCAGCGTAGTCGGGGTCGGTACCGGGGAGCTGTTTTTT
CASSVVGVGTGELFF
>TRBD1|TRBV24-1|TRBJ2-5|many
TGTGCCTCCACAGGGGAGAACAGGAAGACCCAGTACTTC
CASTGENRKTQYF
>TRBD1|TRBV27|TRBJ2-5|-
TGTGCCAGCAGTCCGAGACAGGGAAAAAAAGAGACCCAGTACTTC
CASSPRQGKKETQYF
>-|TRBV4-3|TRBJ2-1|-
TGCGCCAGCAGCCAAGAGTTGGGTAGCGCAAGCTCCTACAATGAGCAGTTCTTC
CASSQELGSASSYNEQFF
>-|TRBV7-3|TRBJ2-7|-
TGTGCCAGCAGCCCGGGCCCCGGCCTCGAGCAGTACTTC
CASSPGPGLEQYF
>TRBD2|TRBV6-1|TRBJ2-7|many
TGTGCCAGCGAGGGGCTAGCGGGTAAGGTCCCGTCCGAGCAGTACTTC
CASEGLAGKVPSEQYF
>TRBD2|TRBV28|TRBJ2-3|few
TGTGCCAGCAGCTACTTAGCGGGGGGGGGTCCCACAGATACGCAGTATTTT
CASSYLAGGGPTDTQYF